What follows are 6 T cell receptor beta chains derived from one specimen sequenced in a study of cytomegalovirus exposure and HLA in healthy donors. PCR amplification relied on 60 Vbeta primers (plus 13 Jbeta primers). Using immunoSEQ multiplex PCR, the repertoire was profiled, and TCRdb retains in-frame clones only, with some absent. The sample records around 120,000 clones, 50% to 65% being singletons. The specimen was PBMCs. These receptors were taken from a woman in her thirties or forties in good health and CMV-seropositive.

The table lists this clone with a few counts. The V gene is TRBV5-6, the J gene TRBJ1-1; 8 bases are a match to TRBD1. The CDR3 has 16 residues. In germline, CDR1 is SGHDT, CDR2 YYEEEE. J lost 5 bases, V lost 1 base, and 10 bases had no gene match. Here the CDR3 reads CASSLRTGWLRTEAFF. CDR3 in DNA: TGTGCCAGCAGCTTGCGGACAGGGTGGTTGAGGACTGAAGCTTTCTTT.

The V call is TRBV14, the J call TRBJ1-1; tentatively, D is TRBD1 (6 bases). The CDR3 sequence is 15 residues long. V dropped 3 bases and J dropped 2 bases, with 13 bases sitting between them. Germline V gene sequence: CDR1 SGHDN, CDR2 FVKESK. CDR3 nucleotides: TGTGCCAGCAGCCATGCTGGACAGCCAAACACTGAAGCTTTCTTT. It yields the protein CASSHAGQPNTEAFF.

This clone has just one count. V gene TRBV4-2 combines with J gene TRBJ2-5, with TRBD1 matching 8 bases. With the DNA end fitting TRBJ2-7 better, the J assignment may be wrong. CDR3 size: 16 residues. Germline V lookup: CDR1 LGHNA, CDR2 YNFKEQ. The CDR3 coding sequence is TGTGCCAGCAGCCAAGCCCAGACAGGGGCTTCCTACGAGCAGTACTTC. This encodes CASSQAQTGASYEQYF.

This rearrangement joins TRBV5-6 to TRBJ2-1; D remains ambiguous. V was shortened by 4 bases and J by 9 bases, with 17 bases between the two germline ends. CDR1 and CDR2 from the germline V gene are SGHDT and YYEEEE. The CDR3 covers 14 residues. The CDR3: CASSSFTIGVEQFF. As DNA, the CDR3 is TGTGCCAGCAGCAGCTTTACGATTGGAGTTGAGCAGTTCTTC.

The chain uses TRBV5-1 and TRBJ2-5; the match to TRBD2 covers 13 bases. The DNA matches TRBJ2-7 better at its end, which makes the J call doubtful. This CDR3 has 15 amino acids. Germline V gene lookup returns CDR1 SGHRS and CDR2 YFSETQ. This CDR3 is CASSGTSGELGEQYF. The CDR3 nucleotides are TGCGCCAGCAGTGGGACTAGCGGGGAGCTGGGCGAGCAGTACTTC.

In its sample, this clone was seen a few times. The V and J genes are TRBV7-2 and TRBJ2-3; TRBD2 agrees at 12 bases. This CDR3 is built from 17 residues. Germline V CDR1 and CDR2: SGHTA, FQGNSA. The J segment lost 2 bases and the V segment lost 2 bases, leaving 5 bases of the junction unmatched. CDR3 nucleotide sequence: TGTGCCAGCAGCTTAAACGGACTAGCGGGGATCACAGATACGCAGTATTTT. It specifies CASSLNGLAGITDTQYF.